The 13 T cell receptor beta chains below come from one sample, sequenced in a study of shared T cell receptors in the human thymus. Data came from immunoSEQ multiplex PCR; TCRdb stores just in-frame clones and leaves some out. The sample has 700,000 or so clones, 80% to 90% seen once. The sample was also reused in another study, on human thymus T cells.

Sequenced material: thymocytes. Source of these receptors: a girl in the first two years of life with a congenital heart defect.

This clone was counted once. This rearrangement joins TRBV19 to TRBJ1-1; 7 nucleotides align to TRBD1. The CDR3 is 14 residues long. The ends lost 5 bases at V and 8 bases at J; junction bases unmatched: 11. Germline CDR1 reads LNHDA; CDR2 reads SQIVND (reference sequence). CDR3 coding DNA: TGTGCCAGTAGTTTACCCGGGACAGTTCAGGAAGCTTTCTTT. Protein product: CASSLPGTVQEAFF.

CDR3 sequence (DNA): TGTGCCAGCGGCGGAGGCAGGAAAGAACCGAACACTGAAGCTTTCTTT. Protein product: CASGGGRKEPNTEAFF. The V gene is TRBV27, the J gene TRBJ1-1; D is unclear. V was shortened by 8 bases and J by 1 base, with 20 bases between the two germline ends. Per the germline V gene, CDR1 is MNHEY and CDR2 is SMNVEV (reference sequence). The CDR3 extends over 16 amino acids.

The DNA for the CDR3 is TGTGCCAGCAGTCCAAAGACAGGGAGGTATGGCTACACCTTC. It encodes CASSPKTGRYGYTF. The chain is built from TRBV27 and TRBJ1-2, with 7 bases fitting TRBD1. The germline CDR1 and CDR2 sequences are MNHEY and SMNVEV (reference sequence). The CDR3 has 14 amino acids. V trimming: 5 bases; J trimming: 5 bases; junction bases outside the gene matches: 8.

This clone was observed a handful of times. The chain combines TRBV7-2 with TRBJ1-5, with D possibly TRBD1 on 6 matching bases. The germline V and J ends were trimmed by 2 bases and 3 bases, with 11 bases remaining between them. The CDR3 length is 15 residues. Germline values: CDR1 SGHTA, CDR2 FQGNSA. This CDR3 is CASSLQQGPNQPQHF. The CDR3 coding sequence is TGTGCCAGCAGCTTACAACAGGGTCCCAATCAGCCCCAGCATTTT.

This clone has only one observation. The genes are TRBV7-9 and TRBJ1-4, with D maybe TRBD1 (6 bases). The CDR3 sequence is 17 residues long. V lost 4 bases, J lost 5 bases, and 20 bases lay in between. Germline loops: CDR1 SEHNR, CDR2 FQNEAQ (reference sequence). Here the CDR3 DNA reads TGTGCCAGCAGCTCTGCTTGGACAGTGGGAAAAAATGAAAAACTGTTTTTT. Protein: CASSSAWTVGKNEKLFF.

In this sample, this clone turned up once. The genes are TRBV14 and TRBJ1-6; D uncertain. Looked up from germline, CDR1 is SGHDN and CDR2 is FVKESK. V was cut by 4 bases and J by 0 bases, with 19 bases left in between. The CDR3 spans 19 residues. The CDR3: CASSLKTEINSSYNSPLHF. In DNA, the CDR3 is TGTGCCAGCAGCCTCAAGACCGAGATAAACAGCTCCTATAATTCACCCCTCCACTTT. Variable domain in full (rest from reference TRBV14 and TRBJ1-6): EAGVTQFPSHSVIEKGQTVTLRCDPISGHDNLYWYRRVMGKEIKFLLHFVKESKQDESGMPNNRFLAERTGGTYSTLKVQPAELEDSGVYFCASSLKTEINSSYNSPLHFGNGTRLTVT.

This chain connects TRBV7-9 to TRBJ2-1; a weak D match, TRBD1 (5 bases). There are 14 residues in the CDR3. CDR1 is SEHNR and CDR2 is FQNEAQ in the germline V gene (reference sequence). The germline V and J ends were trimmed by 5 bases and 9 bases, with 17 bases remaining between them. CDR3 sequence: CASSPGFGDGEQFF. CDR3 in DNA: TGTGCCAGCAGCCCAGGGTTTGGGGATGGTGAGCAGTTCTTC.

CDR3 nucleotides: TGTGCCATCAGAGACACGGACAGCGCCATGCAGGGCTACACCTTC. Its translation: CAIRDTDSAMQGYTF. The chain joins TRBV10-3 to TRBJ1-2, with a tentative D call TRBD1 (6 bases). CDR1 is ENHRY, CDR2 SYGVKD, per germline. The CDR3 is 15 amino acids. Trimming removed 6 bases from V and 8 bases from J, with 22 bases in between.

The J gene is TRBJ2-7, the V gene TRBV4-1, with 9 bases fitting TRBD2. Trimming took 3 bases from V and 1 from J; bases not matched to a gene: 7. The CDR3 runs 16 residues. Germline-derived CDR1 and CDR2 are MGHRA and YSYEKL. CDR3 sequence: CASSQGLAGVSYEQYF. CDR3 coding DNA: TGCGCCAGCAGCCAGGGCTTAGCGGGGGTATCCTACGAGCAGTACTTC.

V is TRBV27 and J is TRBJ1-5, with D perhaps matching TRBD1 (5 bases). Germline V gene lookup returns CDR1 MNHEY and CDR2 SMNVEV (reference sequence). CDR3 length: 18 amino acids. V shed 2 bases and J shed 0 bases, with 17 bases lying between them. The CDR3 is CASSLKGVKGRSNQPQHF. CDR3 coding DNA: TGTGCCAGCAGTTTAAAAGGGGTGAAAGGGCGTAGCAATCAGCCCCAGCATTTT.

This chain links TRBV28 with TRBJ1-3, with a tentative D call TRBD1 (6 bases). CDR1 is MDHEN, CDR2 SYDVKM, per germline. V lost 10 bases and J 0 bases, leaving 22 bases between the germline ends. The CDR3 is made up of 17 amino acids. For the CDR3, the DNA is TGTGCCACCAGATCCGGGGGGGCTCCAGGCTCTGGAAACACCATATATTTT. Its translation is CATRSGGAPGSGNTIYF.

The rearrangement uses TRBV5-1 and TRBJ2-1; 9 nucleotides line up with TRBD2. V shed 2 bases and J 0 bases; nucleotides not matched to a gene: 9. Germline V gene sequence: CDR1 SGHRS, CDR2 YFSETQ. This CDR3 is built from 18 residues. The CDR3 nucleotides read TGCGCCAGCAGCTTAGGTTCTAGCGGGGCCGACTCCTACAATGAGCAGTTCTTC. Protein sequence: CASSLGSSGADSYNEQFF.

The table lists this clone with a count of one. At the DNA level, this CDR3 is encoded by other sequences in the same sample as well. The chain carries TRBV25-1 and TRBJ1-6, with TRBD1 matching over 7 bases. This CDR3 is 16 amino acids long. Germline CDR1 MGHDK, CDR2 SYGVNS. V lost 6 bases to trimming and J lost 8 bases; unmatched junction nucleotides: 13. CDR3 nucleotide sequence: TGTGCCAGCAGCGAGAAGACAGGGAAGAAGGATTCACCCCTCCACTTT. Its protein product is CASSEKTGKKDSPLHF. Filled out from reference TRBV25-1 and TRBJ1-6, the complete variable domain reads EADIYQTPRYLVIGTGKKITLECSQTMGHDKMYWYQQDPGMELHLIHYSYGVNSTEKGDLSSESTVSRIRTEHFPLTLESARPSHTSQYLCASSEKTGKKDSPLHFGNGTRLTVT.